These 14 T cell receptor beta chains originate from one sample sequenced in a study of cytomegalovirus exposure and HLA in healthy donors. Vbeta (60) and Jbeta (13) primers were used in the PCR. Sequencing was performed with immunoSEQ multiplex PCR; in TCRdb, only in-frame clones are kept and a portion is missing. Altogether tens of thousands of clones are present, about 70% being singletons, with the ten largest covering around 22%. The sample consisted of PBMCs. All receptors come from a woman aged 50 to 60 in good health and CMV-seropositive.

The CDR3 DNA follows: TGTGCCAGCAGTATTACAGGGGTGTGGGCTAACTATGGCTACACCTTC. Protein product: CASSITGVWANYGYTF. V usage is TRBV27 and J usage is TRBJ1-2; 7 bases are a match to TRBD1. The CDR3 sequence is 16 residues long. CDR1 MNHEY and CDR2 SMNVEV come from the germline V gene (reference sequence). J was trimmed by 0 bases and V by 5 bases; bases with no gene match: 9.

This clone has just a few counts. The V gene is TRBV5-1, the J gene TRBJ2-3; 9 nucleotides match TRBD1. V was pared by 6 bases and J by 3 bases, with 5 bases of the junction left unmatched. Germline V gene data show CDR1 as SGHRS and CDR2 as YFSETQ. This CDR3 spans 14 amino acids. The DNA for the CDR3 is TGCGCCAGCACCCGAGGACAGGGGACAGATACGCAGTATTTT. It yields the protein CASTRGQGTDTQYF.

This chain connects TRBV4-2 to TRBJ2-3, with 7 bases fitting TRBD2. This CDR3 is 18 amino acids long. J gave up 2 bases and V 2 bases, and 13 bases lay outside the gene matches. Germline V gene lookup returns CDR1 LGHNA and CDR2 YNFKEQ. CDR3 sequence: CASSQTRAGDTFTDTQYF. The CDR3 nucleotides are TGTGCCAGCAGCCAAACGAGGGCGGGAGATACGTTCACAGATACGCAGTATTTT.

This clone is medium-sized by share. This chain uses TRBV30 with TRBJ2-1; 7 positions match TRBD2. With V trimmed by 0 bases and J by 15 bases, 8 bases remained unmatched. This CDR3 contains 12 residues. In germline, CDR1 is GTSNPN, CDR2 SVGIG (reference sequence). CDR3 nucleotide sequence: TGTGCCTGGAGTGTACCAGCGGGAAGGGCGTTCTTC. It specifies CAWSVPAGRAFF.

The chain recombines TRBV6-6 with TRBJ2-7; TRBD1 matches at 9 bases. CDR3 length: 13 residues. CDR1 and CDR2 from the germline V gene are MNHNY and SVGAGI (reference sequence). V lost 8 bases to trimming and J lost 5 bases; unmatched junction nucleotides: 7. CDR3 DNA: TGTGCCAGCCTCCGGGACAGGGTCCACGAGCAGTACTTC. This gives the protein CASLRDRVHEQYF.

This chain connects TRBV6-1 to TRBJ1-3, with D unresolved. Deletions cut 4 bases from V and 1 base from J, with 8 bases between. CDR3 length: 14 amino acids. Germline CDR1 and CDR2: MNHNS and SASEGT. In DNA, the CDR3 is TGTGCCAGCAGTGCGGGAGTTTCTGGAAACACCATATATTTT. Protein product: CASSAGVSGNTIYF.

The sample holds a few counts of this clone. J is TRBJ1-4 and V is TRBV6-5, with 9 bases aligning to TRBD1. Germline CDR1 reads MNHEY; CDR2 reads SVGAGI. The CDR3 runs to 14 residues. J gave up 7 bases and V 11 bases, and 11 bases lay outside the gene matches. Written as DNA, the CDR3 is TGTGCCCCAAACAGGGGGCCCGCAGGTGAAAAACTGTTTTTT. It yields the protein CAPNRGPAGEKLFF.

The rearrangement joins TRBV10-3 to TRBJ2-1; 9 bases line up with TRBD2. This CDR3 contains 16 residues. Germline loops: CDR1 ENHRY, CDR2 SYGVKD. V dropped 7 bases and J dropped 1; count of bases not matched to a gene: 8. The CDR3 bases are TGTGCCATCACGGGCGGCGGGGGGGGTTCCTACAATGAGCAGTTCTTC. Translation: CAITGGGGGSYNEQFF.

This clone appeared a single time. This chain joins TRBV27 and TRBJ1-4; D may be TRBD1 (5 bases). The V and J ends lost 5 bases and 6 bases respectively, with 22 bases between them. The germline CDR1 and CDR2 sequences are MNHEY and SMNVEV (reference sequence). The length of the CDR3 is 17 residues. CDR3 region: CASSRAPAGWLDEKLFF. CDR3 DNA: TGTGCCAGCAGTCGAGCGCCCGCAGGGTGGTTGGATGAAAAACTGTTTTTT.

The genes are TRBV25-1 and TRBJ2-3, with a tentative D call TRBD1 (6 bases). The CDR3 length is 13 residues. Per the germline V gene, CDR1 is MGHDK and CDR2 is SYGVNS. Trimming cost V 6 bases and J 6 bases, with 13 bases left between them. CDR3 protein: CASSPKRGDTQYF. For the CDR3, the DNA is TGTGCCAGCAGCCCAAAAAGGGGGGATACGCAGTATTTT.

J is TRBJ1-1 and V is TRBV5-4, with a possible D match to TRBD1 (5 bases). Trimming took off 3 bases at V and 7 bases at J, with 19 bases between the two ends. Germline V gene lookup returns CDR1 SGHNT and CDR2 YYREEE (reference sequence). This CDR3 has 15 amino acids. The CDR3 region is CASSYQMGGYDEAFF. The DNA of the CDR3 is TGTGCCAGCAGCTACCAAATGGGGGGGTATGATGAAGCTTTCTTT.

This chain links TRBV2 with TRBJ2-5; 7 nucleotides match TRBD2. After removal of 4 bases from V and 7 bases from J, the junction contained 15 bases not matched to a gene. The CDR3 consists of 16 residues. Looked up from germline, CDR1 is SNHLY and CDR2 is FYNNEI. In DNA, the CDR3 is TGTGCCAGCAGTGCCAACCCCCGGGGAGGGACGGTGACCCAGTACTTC. This sequence encodes CASSANPRGGTVTQYF.

This chain connects TRBV5-6 to TRBJ2-7; TRBD2 matches at 9 bases. Trimming took 2 bases from V and 3 from J; bases not matched to a gene: 6. The CDR3 extends over 15 amino acids. Germline CDR1 and CDR2: SGHDT and YYEEEE. The CDR3 DNA sequence: TGTGCCAGCAGCTTCCTGAGCGGGAGGAGCTACGAGCAGTACTTC. Amino acids: CASSFLSGRSYEQYF.

The chain is built from TRBV28 and TRBJ2-1; perhaps TRBD2 as D (5 bases). CDR1 is MDHEN, CDR2 SYDVKM, per germline. Trimming removed 3 bases from V and 1 base from J, with 10 bases in between. The CDR3 has 15 amino acids. CDR3 nucleotides: TGTGCCAGCAGTTTCCCCGAGCGGTCCTACAATGAGCAGTTCTTC. Its translation is CASSFPERSYNEQFF.